This TCR beta chain was recorded in a study of identical twins. Regarding the study as a whole: The same donors were not followed; conclusions instead depended on cross-sectional statistical analysis.

In its sample, this clonotype was seen a few times. The antigen is unknown. Deletions cut 6 bases from V and 1 base from J, with 12 bases between. Looked up from germline, CDR1 is MGHDK and CDR2 is SYGVNS. The CDR3 covers 14 residues. A single record per CDR3 protein comes from TCRdb applying MiXCR to the 5' RACE reads. The repertoire holds a few hundred thousand distinct CDR3 sequences, nearly 15% seen once, with 0.35% to 0.45% in the top ten. The same sample was also studied in work on yellow fever vaccine responses in identical twins.

The receptor comes from a woman aged 18-35 years in good health. This sequence joins TRBV25-1 and TRBJ1-1; no clear D gene. The sequencing input was CD4+ T cells sorted from blood. CDR3 in DNA: TGTGCCAGCAGGCGGTGGGGAACGAACACTGAAGCTTTCTTT. Its translation is CASRRWGTNTEAFF.